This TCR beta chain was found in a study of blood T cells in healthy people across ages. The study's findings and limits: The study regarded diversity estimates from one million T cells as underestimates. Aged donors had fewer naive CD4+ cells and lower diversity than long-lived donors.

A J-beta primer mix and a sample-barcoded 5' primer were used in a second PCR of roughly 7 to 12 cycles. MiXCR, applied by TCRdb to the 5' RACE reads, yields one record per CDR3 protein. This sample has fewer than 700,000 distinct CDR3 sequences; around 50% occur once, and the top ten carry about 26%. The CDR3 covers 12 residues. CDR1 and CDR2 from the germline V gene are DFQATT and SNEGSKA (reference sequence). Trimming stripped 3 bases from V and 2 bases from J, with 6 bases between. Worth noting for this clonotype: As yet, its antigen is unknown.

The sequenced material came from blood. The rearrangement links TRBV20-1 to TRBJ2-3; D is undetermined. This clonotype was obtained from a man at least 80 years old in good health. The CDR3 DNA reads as TGCAGTGCTAGCGGCAACACAGATACGCAGTATTTT. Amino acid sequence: CSASGNTDTQYF.